This TCR beta chain was documented in a study of T cells in Graves' hyperthyroidism and ophthalmopathy (dated by TCRdb to the late 2010s). With regard to the full study: Peripheral blood was collected at initial diagnosis, before any treatment. To identify distinguishing TCR V-J signatures, a discovery cohort of about 95 patients was used, comprising 40 to 45 with Graves' ophthalmopathy and 57 with stable Graves' hyperthyroidism. An independent validation cohort of under 20 hyperthyroidism patients and 15 or so patients who later progressed to ophthalmopathy tested prospective prediction of ophthalmopathy. For training and testing, the roughly 93 patients in the discovery cohort were randomly divided in a 7:3 ratio. In about 6 Graves' hyperthyroidism patients, the study also compared T-cell repertoires from thyroid tissue with T-cell repertoires from blood. Once sampling was done, hyperthyroidism patients were given methimazole at a starting dose of 30 mg daily, whereas ophthalmopathy patients were given high-dose intravenous methylprednisolone. The paper reports TCR Vbeta CDR3 sequencing of 135 peripheral blood samples: fewer than 50 ophthalmopathy, under 80 hyperthyroidism and approximately 17 progressor patients.

The full study reports these points: A model built on a 13 V-J signature distinguished ophthalmopathy from stable hyperthyroidism, reaching about 88% sensitivity and around 81% specificity in cross-validation and 80%/75% in testing. In validation, the model predicted progression to ophthalmopathy a median of about 6 months before onset, with 65% to 71% sensitivity and roughly 73% specificity. No statistical method was used to fix the sample size in advance, and group allocation was not hidden from the investigators. Most expanded thyroid clonotypes (frequency above 0.001) were also detected in blood, a finding suggesting that blood repertoires may reflect thyroid immune responses.

A remark on this clonotype: Its antigen is still unknown. No much larger clone is present one base from it, and per-base qualities are unavailable.

The TCR beta CDR3 regions were amplified from RNA transcripts. The first round of RT-PCR for the TCR CDR3 was performed with the HTBI primer set and the Qiagen OneStep RT-PCR kit. Libraries were constructed in a second round of multiplex PCR, after which size selection and purification were performed. The libraries were sequenced on an Illumina HiSeq2000 using paired-end 100 bp reads. The authors' pipeline ran thus. Raw data were processed with SOAPnuke, discarding reads with adapters, uncalled bases, mean Phred below 15, or no exact constant-primer or identifier match. COPE v1.2.5 was used to merge the high-quality paired reads, and each unique nucleotide sequence was defined as a clonotype. Clonotypes were aligned to IMGT TRBV, TRBD and TRBJ reference segments using MiTCR v1.1. Only V-J combinations with frequency above 0.0001, covering 99% to 99.2% of repertoires, were analysed. A TCS score was defined as the ratio of F50 (clonal expansion) to E x V (chaos), with BLOSUM62-based TCRdist applied between CDR3 peptides within each V-J. Welch's t-statistics and random forest reduced roughly 540 V-J features to about 12, which were used in a naive Bayes classifier (R e1071). TCRdb applied fastp at Q25 and MiXCR to the public reads, then kept only in-frame beta chains. Each record represents a unique CDR3 protein, reported with the most common genes and DNA among its rows. What appears here as the V and J calls and clone size reflects TCRdb's work, not the paper's. This sample has hundreds of thousands of distinct CDR3 sequences in its table, and 15% to 20% of those were observed once. Approximately 3.8% of the sample is taken by the ten largest.

The V end loses 5 bases and the J end loses 5 bases, and a stretch of 11 bases separates them. For CDR1 and CDR2, the germline V gene lists SGHRS and YFSETQ. The CDR3 runs 14 residues from the cysteine to the phenylalanine. Solely the CDR3 DNA is kept, with 42 bases framed from the first base. Stable Graves' hyperthyroidism was defined as the absence of progression to ophthalmopathy over 18 months of follow-up. Hyperthyroidism patients were aged 18 to 65 years and newly diagnosed, with disease duration of less than 2 months. Exclusion was applied to patients with uncontrolled infections, other autoimmune diseases, pregnancy or lactation. Diagnoses were established on the basis of clinical symptoms, serum thyroxine and TRAb, thyroid ultrasound, and orbital computed tomography. PBMCs were isolated from about 10 ml of fresh peripheral blood by Ficoll-Paque density gradient centrifugation. Total RNA was extracted using Trizol reagent, and RNA quality was assessed on an Agilent 2100 Bioanalyzer.

The chain links TRBV5-1 with TRBJ2-6, with TRBD2 perhaps the D gene, on 6 matching bases. This clonotype was obtained from a woman in her 30s with Graves' hyperthyroidism. Sample: blood. CDR3 region: CASSGGLRANVLTF. The DNA is TGCGCCAGCAGTGGGGGGTTAAGGGCCAACGTCCTGACTTTC.